This T cell receptor beta chain was recorded in a study of T cells expressing NK-cell markers. Study as a whole: Repertoires of TCR beta were obtained from T cells sorted as CD3+CD56+NKG2C+, CD3+CD56+NKG2C- and CD3+CD56-NKG2C+. There were seven HCMV-seropositive donors and one seronegative donor among the eight sequenced.

This CDR3 is 15 amino acids long. Template switching by 5'RACE with UMIs generated the TCR beta cDNA. TCRdb reworked the 5' RACE reads into one entry per CDR3 protein, no DNA. The sample totals some 440,000 distinct CDR3 sequences. The study's findings and limits: The CD3+CD56-NKG2C+ fraction of several donors was also led by these clonotypes.

As regards this clonotype: The target antigen is unknown.

Material for sequencing was blood T cells: a sorted CD56 or NKG2C T cell subset, CD4+ or CD8+ T cells, or bulk PBMC T cells (not recorded which). The sequence derives from a woman between 50 and 59 years old in good health. This sequence joins TRBV12-3 or TRBV12-4 and TRBJ2-3; TCRdb picks TRBD1, but there is no DNA to check that call. CDR3 amino acids: CASSPAGQRTDTQYF.